This T cell receptor (beta chain) was obtained from a study of cytomegalovirus exposure and HLA in healthy donors. Study at large: Among fewer than 500 genotyped donors, about 83% fell in the Caucasian-associated ancestry cluster.

The V end lost 0 bases, the J end lost 5 bases, and 5 bases lay between the germline ends. The length of the CDR3 is 13 residues. Germline V gene lookup returns CDR1 MNHEY and CDR2 SVGAGI. Whole-study findings and limits: According to the study, roughly 160 TCR beta chains were cytomegalovirus-associated. Relative to equally common others, HLA-associated TCR beta chains showed greater clonal expansion in a later analysis.

Amplification used 60 Vbeta primers and 13 Jbeta primers. Repertoires were generated with immunoSEQ multiplex PCR, while TCRdb's copy carries only in-frame clones and drops some. The sample lists roughly 120,000 clones; around 74% were seen once. Remarks on this clone: The antigen remains unidentified.

The chain couples TRBV6-5 to TRBJ1-5; D is undetermined. Sequenced material: PBMCs. The source of this sequence is a woman between 50 and 59 years old in good health and CMV-seropositive. The DNA of the CDR3 is TGTGCCAGCAGTTACTCAGCCCATCAGCCCCAGCATTTT. It translates to CASSYSAHQPQHF.